This TCR beta chain is drawn from a study of somatic mutations in cytotoxic T cells in rheumatoid arthritis. Study in general: Patients gave 30 ml EDTA peripheral blood immediately after diagnosis, prior to starting treatment. Study-wide results and caveats: Per patient, the largest CD8+ clone was found to exceed 20% of CD8+ cells in 8 of 65 cases. CD8+ clonality increased with age in rheumatoid arthritis patients but not in healthy controls.

By positive magnetic bead selection, CD4+ and CD8+ cells were isolated, and their purity was checked by flow cytometry. V lost 3 bases to trimming and J lost 2 bases; unmatched junction nucleotides: 10. Germline V gene data show CDR1 as SGDLS and CDR2 as YYNGEE. There are 16 residues in the CDR3. Sequenced by immunoSEQ multiplex PCR; TCRdb stores in-frame clones only, minus some. The sample has thousands of clones, about 80% seen once. Worth noting for this clone: Its specificity is not known.

The rearrangement links TRBV9 to TRBJ1-2, with TRBD1 matching 7 bases. The sample was CD8+ T cells sorted from blood, taken at a follow-up visit. The sequence derives from a man in his forties with rheumatoid arthritis. CDR3 in amino acids: CASSGPGRGQNYGYTF. CDR3 nucleotides: TGTGCCAGCAGCGGGCCAGGGAGGGGGCAAAACTATGGCTACACCTTC.